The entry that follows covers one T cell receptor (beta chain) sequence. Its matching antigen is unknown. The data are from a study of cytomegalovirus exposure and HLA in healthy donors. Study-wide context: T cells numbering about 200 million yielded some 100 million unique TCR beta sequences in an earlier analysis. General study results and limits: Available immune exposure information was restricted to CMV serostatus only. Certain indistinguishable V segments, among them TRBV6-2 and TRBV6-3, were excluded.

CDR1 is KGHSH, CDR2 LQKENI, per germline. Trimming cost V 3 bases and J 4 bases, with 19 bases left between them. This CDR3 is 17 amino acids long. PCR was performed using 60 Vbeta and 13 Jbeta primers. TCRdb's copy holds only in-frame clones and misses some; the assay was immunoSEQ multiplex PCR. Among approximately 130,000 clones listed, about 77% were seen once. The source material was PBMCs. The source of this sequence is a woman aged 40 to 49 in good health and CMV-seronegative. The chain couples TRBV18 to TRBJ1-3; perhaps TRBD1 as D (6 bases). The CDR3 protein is CASSPGPTGLSGNTIYF. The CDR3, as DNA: TGTGCCAGCTCACCGGGGCCGACAGGATTGAGCGGAAACACCATATATTTT.